This T cell receptor (beta chain) was profiled in a study of cytomegalovirus exposure and HLA in healthy donors. General study results and limits: In a later analysis, most CMV-associated TCR beta chains appeared HLA-restricted. A later analysis reportedly identified an Asian-associated ancestry cluster as carrying fewer N-insertions than the 666-donor mean. The authors considered a cluster of highly shared sequence variants likely to be a sequencing artifact.

As regards this clone: Its antigen is still unknown.

The PCR made use of 60 Vbeta and 13 Jbeta primers. The data were produced by immunoSEQ multiplex PCR, yet TCRdb's version contains in-frame clones alone and is incomplete. This sample has approximately 120,000 clones, with under 90% found just once. Germline V lookup: CDR1 MNHEY, CDR2 SVGAGI. V was shortened by 6 bases and J by 6 bases, with 15 bases between the two germline ends. The CDR3 loop spans 15 amino acids. The genes are TRBV6-5 and TRBJ1-6, with TRBD1 as a possible D gene (5 bases). Sequenced material: PBMCs. This TCR was recovered from a woman aged 40 to 50 in good health and CMV-seropositive. The CDR3 spells CASRQDRLRNSPLHF. Written as DNA, the CDR3 is TGTGCCAGCAGACAGGACCGGCTGCGTAATTCACCCCTCCACTTT.